A selection of T cell receptor beta chains follows, all from one sample in a study of PD-1 blockade in classical Hodgkin lymphoma. Some clones are missing from TCRdb's copy, which holds only in-frame ones; the method was immunoSEQ multiplex PCR. The sample holds about 16,000 clones, 55% to 80% seen once. The sequencing here drew on peripheral blood mononuclear cells (PBMCs), taken at baseline. Receptor source: a human donor with classical Hodgkin lymphoma. Each CDR3 is given with its conserved first and last residue. A clone size is listed for some rows: how often the clone was seen (once, few, many), or a class if it is expanded.

j_call clone_size v_call cdr3_aa
TRBJ1-2 NA TRBV7-8 CASSPAGQGPFYTF
TRBJ2-7 NA TRBV10-3 CAISEGGGAYEQYF
TRBJ2-1 NA TRBV11-2 CASSLGGSISGKNEQFF
TRBJ1-5 NA TRBV2 CASSEGQGNQPQHF
TRBJ1-4 medium-sized TRBV19 CASSIDRNEKLFF
TRBJ2-7 NA TRBV28 CASSHDRGRWFYEQYF
TRBJ1-5 NA TRBV6-1 CASSWGRNQPQHF
TRBJ2-7 NA TRBV28 CASVRSGGSYEQYF
TRBJ1-2 NA TRBV18 CASSPREGMRVDGYTF
TRBJ1-2 NA TRBV5-6 CASSLEENYGYTF
TRBJ2-2 medium-sized TRBV29-1 CSVDFWNTGELFF
TRBJ1-1 few TRBV5-1 CASTRDGEQTEAFF
TRBJ2-6 NA TRBV5-4 CASSTPQGGGANVLTF
TRBJ2-2 few TRBV21-1 CASSKREEGELFF
TRBJ2-2 NA TRBV11-3 CASSSARVNTGELFF
TRBJ2-1 NA TRBV11-2 CASSWVVGGASYNEQFF
TRBJ1-2 NA TRBV6-9 CASSYSRGSYGYTF
NA NA TRBV15 CATSAGRPYEQYF
TRBJ1-2 few TRBV29-1 CSVGTWYGYTF
TRBJ2-1 NA TRBV11-2 CASSLGNEQFF
TRBJ2-5 NA TRBV5-1 CASSFPLDRAQETQYF
TRBJ2-7 NA TRBV11-2 CASSQGWRTGGYEQYF
TRBJ2-5 few TRBV6-1 CASSDPGQGTRETQYF
TRBJ1-1 few TRBV6-5 CASSYWGRATEAFF
TRBJ2-1 medium-sized TRBV5-1 CASRPGLAERNEQFF
TRBJ2-2 NA TRBV6-1 CASSEARGYTGELFF
TRBJ2-7 medium-sized TRBV7-2 CASSSFPAGYEQYF
TRBJ2-3 NA TRBV19 CASTRTASTDTQYF
TRBJ2-3 NA TRBV7-9 CASSLTGTSGSTDTQYF
TRBJ1-5 NA TRBV6-5 CASTKGNQPQHF
TRBJ1-2 medium-sized TRBV19 CASSIGGYTF
TRBJ1-2 few TRBV18 CASQGEADGYTF
TRBJ1-1 NA TRBV9 CASSPHRANTEAFF
TRBJ2-1 NA TRBV7-8 CASSLGSSSSYNEQFF
TRBJ2-2 NA TRBV7-2 CASSGTGTTNTGELFF
TRBJ1-2 few TRBV19 CASSIPRTPLYGYTF
TRBJ1-1 NA TRBV12-5 CASGLRNTEAFF
TRBJ2-3 NA TRBV5-6 CASSLISGRGTDTQYF
TRBJ2-7 NA TRBV5-6 CASSAGTDYEQYF
TRBJ2-5 NA TRBV6-1 CASSEGLAQETQYF